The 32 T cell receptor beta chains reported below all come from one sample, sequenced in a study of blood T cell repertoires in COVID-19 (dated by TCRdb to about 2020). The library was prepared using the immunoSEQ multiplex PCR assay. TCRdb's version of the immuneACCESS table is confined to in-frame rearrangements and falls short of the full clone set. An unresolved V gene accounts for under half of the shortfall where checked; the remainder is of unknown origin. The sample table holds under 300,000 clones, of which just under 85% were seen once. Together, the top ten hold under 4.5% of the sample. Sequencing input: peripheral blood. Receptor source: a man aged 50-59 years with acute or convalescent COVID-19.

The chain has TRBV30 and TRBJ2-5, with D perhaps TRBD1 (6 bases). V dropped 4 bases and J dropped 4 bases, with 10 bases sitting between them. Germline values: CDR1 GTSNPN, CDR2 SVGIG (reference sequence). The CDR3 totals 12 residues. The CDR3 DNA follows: TGTGCCTGGAACGTGGGGGCAGAGACCCAGTACTTC. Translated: CAWNVGAETQYF.

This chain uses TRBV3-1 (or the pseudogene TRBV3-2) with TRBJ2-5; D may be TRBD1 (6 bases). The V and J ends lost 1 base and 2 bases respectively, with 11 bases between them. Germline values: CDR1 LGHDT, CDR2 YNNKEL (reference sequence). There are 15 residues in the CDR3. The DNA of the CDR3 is TGTGCCAGCAGCCAAGTGGGGGCTATACAAGAGACCCAGTACTTC. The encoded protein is CASSQVGAIQETQYF.

CDR3 nucleotide sequence: TGTGCCTGGAGTTGGGGCAGGGGTAGCAATCAGCCCCAGCATTTT. Encoded protein: CAWSWGRGSNQPQHF. The chain uses TRBV30 and TRBJ1-5; D possibly corresponds to TRBD1 (6 bases). Trimming took 2 bases from V and 0 from J, leaving 11 bases between them. Per germline, CDR1 GTSNPN and CDR2 SVGIG (reference sequence). The CDR3 extends over 15 amino acids.

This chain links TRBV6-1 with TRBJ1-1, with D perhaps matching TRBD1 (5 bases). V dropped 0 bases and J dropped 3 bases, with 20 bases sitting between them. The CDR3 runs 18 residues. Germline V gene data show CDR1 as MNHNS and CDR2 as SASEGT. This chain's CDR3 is CASSEARPGLWGDTEAFF. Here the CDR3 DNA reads TGTGCCAGCAGTGAAGCACGACCAGGGCTCTGGGGTGACACTGAAGCTTTCTTT.

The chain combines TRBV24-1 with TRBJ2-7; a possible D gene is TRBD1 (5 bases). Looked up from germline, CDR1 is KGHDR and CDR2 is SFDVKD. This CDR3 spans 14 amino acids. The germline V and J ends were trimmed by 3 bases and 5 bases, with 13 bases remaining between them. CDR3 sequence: CATSDTGRVHEQYF. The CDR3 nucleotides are TGTGCCACCAGTGATACAGGCCGGGTCCACGAGCAGTACTTC.

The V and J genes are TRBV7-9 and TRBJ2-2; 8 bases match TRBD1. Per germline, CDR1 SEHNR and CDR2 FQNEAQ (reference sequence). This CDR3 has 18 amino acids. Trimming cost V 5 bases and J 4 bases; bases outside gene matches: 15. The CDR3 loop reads CASSLTRYGQGGTGELFF. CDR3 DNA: TGTGCCAGCAGCCTTACCAGATACGGACAGGGTGGCACCGGGGAGCTGTTTTTT.

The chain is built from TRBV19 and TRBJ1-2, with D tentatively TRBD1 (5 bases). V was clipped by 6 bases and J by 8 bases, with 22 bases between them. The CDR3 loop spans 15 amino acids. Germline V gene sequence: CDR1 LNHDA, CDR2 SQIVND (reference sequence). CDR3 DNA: TGTGCCAGTAGCCCATTGGGGCAGGGCTGGTGGGGCTACACCTTC. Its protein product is CASSPLGQGWWGYTF.

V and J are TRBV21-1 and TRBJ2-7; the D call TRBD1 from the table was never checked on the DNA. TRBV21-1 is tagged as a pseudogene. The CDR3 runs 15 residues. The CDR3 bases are TGTGCCAGCAGCATTACAGGGGCCGACCCCTACGAGCAGTACTTC. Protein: CASSITGADPYEQYF.

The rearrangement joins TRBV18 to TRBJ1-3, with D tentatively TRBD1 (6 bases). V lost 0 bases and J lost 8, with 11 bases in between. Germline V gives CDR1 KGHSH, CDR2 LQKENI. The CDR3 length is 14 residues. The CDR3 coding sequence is TGTGCCAGCTCACCACCGACTTACAGGGACACCATATATTTT. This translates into CASSPPTYRDTIYF.

CDR3 bases: TGTGCCAGCAGCCCGGGCGGGGGCCCACAAGAGACCCAGTACTTC. Protein: CASSPGGGPQETQYF. The chain has TRBV7-8 and TRBJ2-5; weak D call: TRBD2 (7 bases). The germline CDR1 and CDR2 sequences are SGHVS and FQNEAQ. Trimming stripped 5 bases from V and 2 bases from J, with 15 bases between. The CDR3 covers 15 residues.

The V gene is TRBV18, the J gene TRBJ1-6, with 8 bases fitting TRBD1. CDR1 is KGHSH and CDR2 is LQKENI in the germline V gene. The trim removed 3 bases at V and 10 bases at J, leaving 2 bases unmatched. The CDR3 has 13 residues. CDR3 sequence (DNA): TGTGCCAGCTCACCGGACAGGGAATCACCCCTCCACTTT. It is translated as CASSPDRESPLHF. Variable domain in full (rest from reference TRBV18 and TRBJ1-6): NAGVMQNPRHLVRRRGQEARLRCSPMKGHSHVYWYRQLPEEGLKFMVYLQKENIIDESGMPKERFSAEFPKEGPSILRIQQVVRGDSAAYFCASSPDRESPLHFGNGTRLTVT.

The CDR3 region is CASGLVNSGGYTF. The CDR3 coding sequence is TGTGCTAGTGGTTTGGTAAACAGTGGTGGCTACACCTTC. The chain carries TRBV12-5 and TRBJ1-2; D is undetermined. V lost 0 bases and J lost 7, with 9 bases in between. Germline CDR1 is LGHNT and CDR2 is FRNRAP. The CDR3 runs 13 residues.

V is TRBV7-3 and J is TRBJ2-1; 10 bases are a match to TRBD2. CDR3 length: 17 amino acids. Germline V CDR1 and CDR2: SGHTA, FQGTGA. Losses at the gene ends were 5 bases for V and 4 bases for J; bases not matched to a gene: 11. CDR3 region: CASSPGASGRGYNEQFF. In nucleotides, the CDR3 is TGTGCCAGCAGCCCAGGGGCTAGCGGGAGAGGTTACAATGAGCAGTTCTTC.

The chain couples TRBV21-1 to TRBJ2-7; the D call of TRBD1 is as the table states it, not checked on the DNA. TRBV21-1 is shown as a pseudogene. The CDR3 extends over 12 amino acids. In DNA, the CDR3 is TGTGCCAACCAGGGGGTTTCTTACGAGCAGTACTTC. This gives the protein CANQGVSYEQYF.

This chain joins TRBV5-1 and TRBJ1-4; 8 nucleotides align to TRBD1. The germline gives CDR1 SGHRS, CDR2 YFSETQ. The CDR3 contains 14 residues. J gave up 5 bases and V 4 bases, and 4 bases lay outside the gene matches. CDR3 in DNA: TGCGCCAGCAGCATAGGACAGGGAAATGAAAAACTGTTTTTT. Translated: CASSIGQGNEKLFF.

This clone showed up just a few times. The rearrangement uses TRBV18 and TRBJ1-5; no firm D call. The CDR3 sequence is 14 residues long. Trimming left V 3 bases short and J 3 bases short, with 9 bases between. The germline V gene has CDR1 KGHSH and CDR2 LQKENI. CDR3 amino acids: CASSPRGLNQPQHF. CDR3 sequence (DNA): TGTGCCAGCTCACCGCGGGGTCTCAATCAGCCCCAGCATTTT.

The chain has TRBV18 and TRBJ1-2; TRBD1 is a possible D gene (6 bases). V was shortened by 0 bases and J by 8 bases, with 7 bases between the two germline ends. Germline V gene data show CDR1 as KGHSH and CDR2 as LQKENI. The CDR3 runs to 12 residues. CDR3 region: CASSPPQGGYTF. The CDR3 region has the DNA TGTGCCAGCTCACCACCGCAGGGGGGCTACACCTTC.

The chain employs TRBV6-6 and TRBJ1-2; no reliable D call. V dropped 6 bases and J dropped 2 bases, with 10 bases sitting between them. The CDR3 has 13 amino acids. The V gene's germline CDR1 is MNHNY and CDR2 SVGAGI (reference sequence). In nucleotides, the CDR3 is TGTGCCAGCAGCCGAGACACAAACTATGGCTACACCTTC. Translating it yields CASSRDTNYGYTF.

The DNA for the CDR3 is TGTGCCAGCAGCTTAGGGAGCGGCACAGATACGCAGTATTTT. Protein: CASSLGSGTDTQYF. This sequence joins TRBV7-6 and TRBJ2-3; D call uncertain. Deletions cut 1 base from V and 1 base from J, with 6 bases between. Germline V gives CDR1 SGHVS, CDR2 FNYEAQ. The CDR3 loop spans 14 amino acids. The full variable domain, in which reference TRBV7-6 and TRBJ2-3 provide the parts outside the CDR3, is GAGVSQSPRYKVTKRGQDVALRCDPISGHVSLYWYRQALGQGPEFLTYFNYEAQQDKSGLPNDRFSAERPEGSISTLTIQRTEQRDSAMYRCASSLGSGTDTQYFGPGTRLTVL.

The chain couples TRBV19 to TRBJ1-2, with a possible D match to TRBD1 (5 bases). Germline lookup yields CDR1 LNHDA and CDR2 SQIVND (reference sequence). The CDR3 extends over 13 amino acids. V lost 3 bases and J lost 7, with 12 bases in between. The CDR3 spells CASSIFSRGGYTF. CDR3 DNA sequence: TGTGCCAGTAGTATTTTCAGTAGGGGTGGCTACACCTTC.

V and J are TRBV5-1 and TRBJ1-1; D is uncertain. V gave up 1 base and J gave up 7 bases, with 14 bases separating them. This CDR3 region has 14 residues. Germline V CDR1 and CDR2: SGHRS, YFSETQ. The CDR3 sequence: CASSLRPGTVEAFF. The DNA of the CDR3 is TGCGCCAGCAGCTTGAGGCCGGGAACGGTTGAAGCTTTCTTT.

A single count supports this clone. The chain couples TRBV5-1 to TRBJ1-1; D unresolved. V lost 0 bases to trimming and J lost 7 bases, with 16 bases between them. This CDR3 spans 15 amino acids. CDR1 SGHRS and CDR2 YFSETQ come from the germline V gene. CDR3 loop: CASSLGFSPDGEAFF. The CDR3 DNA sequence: TGCGCCAGCAGCTTGGGTTTTTCCCCAGATGGTGAAGCTTTCTTT.

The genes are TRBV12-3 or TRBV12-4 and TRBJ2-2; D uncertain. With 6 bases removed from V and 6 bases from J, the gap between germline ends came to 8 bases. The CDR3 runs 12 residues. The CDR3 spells CASSYLSGELFF. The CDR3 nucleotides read TGTGCCAGCAGCTATCTGTCCGGGGAGCTGTTTTTT.

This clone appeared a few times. CDR3 protein: CATSGAPGTGEAEQYF. DNA for the CDR3: TGTGCCACCAGTGGCGCCCCCGGGACAGGGGAGGCCGAGCAGTACTTC. The chain links TRBV24-1 to TRBJ2-7; 10 bases align to TRBD1. The CDR3 totals 16 residues. Germline V gene sequence: CDR1 KGHDR, CDR2 SFDVKD. The ends lost 5 bases at V and 6 bases at J; junction bases unmatched: 12.

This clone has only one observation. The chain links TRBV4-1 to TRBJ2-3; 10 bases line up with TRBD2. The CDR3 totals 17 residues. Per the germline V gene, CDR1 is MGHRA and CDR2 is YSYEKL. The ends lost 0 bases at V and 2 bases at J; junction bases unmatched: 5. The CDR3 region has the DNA TGCGCCAGCAGCCAAGATGATAGCGGGGGGTACACAGATACGCAGTATTTT. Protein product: CASSQDDSGGYTDTQYF.

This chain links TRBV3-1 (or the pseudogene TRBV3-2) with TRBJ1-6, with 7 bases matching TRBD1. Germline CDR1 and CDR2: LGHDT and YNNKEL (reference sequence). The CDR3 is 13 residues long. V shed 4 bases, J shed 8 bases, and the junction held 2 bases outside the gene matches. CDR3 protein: CASSPDRDSPLHF. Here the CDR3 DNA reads TGTGCCAGCAGCCCCGACAGGGATTCACCCCTCCACTTT.

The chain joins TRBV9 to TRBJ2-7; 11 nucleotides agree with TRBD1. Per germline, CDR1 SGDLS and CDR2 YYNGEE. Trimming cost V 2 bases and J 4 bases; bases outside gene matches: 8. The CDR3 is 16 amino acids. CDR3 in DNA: TGTGCCAGCAGCGTTGCTCGGGACAGGGGGGAATACGAGCAGTACTTC. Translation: CASSVARDRGEYEQYF. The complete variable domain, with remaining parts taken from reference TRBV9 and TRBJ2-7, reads DSGVTQTPKHLITATGQRVTLRCSPRSGDLSVYWYQQSLDQGLQFLIQYYNGEERAKGNILERFSAQQFPDLHSELNLSSLELGDSALYFCASSVARDRGEYEQYFGPGTRLTVT.

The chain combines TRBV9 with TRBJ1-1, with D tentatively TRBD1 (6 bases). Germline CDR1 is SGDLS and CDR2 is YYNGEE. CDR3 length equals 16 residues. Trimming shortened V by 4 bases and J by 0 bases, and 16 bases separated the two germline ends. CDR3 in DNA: TGTGCCAGCAGCCCCAGGGGTGACAGATTGAACACTGAAGCTTTCTTT. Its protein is CASSPRGDRLNTEAFF.

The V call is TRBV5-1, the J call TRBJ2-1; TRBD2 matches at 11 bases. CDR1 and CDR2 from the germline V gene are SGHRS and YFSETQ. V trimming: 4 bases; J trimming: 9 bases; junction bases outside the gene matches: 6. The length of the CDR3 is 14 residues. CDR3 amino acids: CASSISGGAGEQFF. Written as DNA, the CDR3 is TGCGCCAGCAGCATTAGCGGGGGGGCAGGTGAGCAGTTCTTC.

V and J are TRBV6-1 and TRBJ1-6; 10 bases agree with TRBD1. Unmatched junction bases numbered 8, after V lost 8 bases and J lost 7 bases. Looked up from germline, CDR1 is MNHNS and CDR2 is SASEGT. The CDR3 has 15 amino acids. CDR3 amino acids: CASGSRDRGNSPLHF. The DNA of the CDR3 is TGTGCCAGCGGTTCCCGGGACAGGGGAAATTCACCCCTCCACTTT.

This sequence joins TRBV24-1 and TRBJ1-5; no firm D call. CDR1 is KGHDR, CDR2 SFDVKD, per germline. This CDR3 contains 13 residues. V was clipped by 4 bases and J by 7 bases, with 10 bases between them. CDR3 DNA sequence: TGTGCCACCAGTGACTGGGTGGGCCAGCCCCAGCATTTT. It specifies CATSDWVGQPQHF.

The CDR3 DNA sequence: TGTGCCAGTAGTATACAGGACAGAAAACTGTTTTTT. Protein product: CASSIQDRKLFF. The gene calls are TRBV19 and TRBJ1-4; weak D call: TRBD1 (6 bases). V gave up 2 bases and J gave up 10 bases, with 8 bases separating them. Per the germline V gene, CDR1 is LNHDA and CDR2 is SQIVND (reference sequence). The CDR3 has 12 amino acids.